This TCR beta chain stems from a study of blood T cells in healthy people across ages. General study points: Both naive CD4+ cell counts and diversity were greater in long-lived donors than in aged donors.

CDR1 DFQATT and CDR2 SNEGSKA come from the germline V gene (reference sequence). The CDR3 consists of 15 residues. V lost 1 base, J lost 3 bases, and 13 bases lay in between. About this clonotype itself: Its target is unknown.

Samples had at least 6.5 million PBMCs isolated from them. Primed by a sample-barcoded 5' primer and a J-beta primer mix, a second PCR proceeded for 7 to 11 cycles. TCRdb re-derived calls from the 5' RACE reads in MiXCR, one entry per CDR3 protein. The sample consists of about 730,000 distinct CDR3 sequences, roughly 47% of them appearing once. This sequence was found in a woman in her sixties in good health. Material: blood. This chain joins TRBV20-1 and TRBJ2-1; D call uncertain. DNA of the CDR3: TGCAGTGCTAGAGCGGTAGCCCAGATCTACAATGAGCAGTTCTTC. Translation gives CSARAVAQIYNEQFF.